A selection of T cell receptor beta chains follows, all from one sample in a study of vaccination and CD4 T cells after COVID-19. Using its own MiXCR run on the PCR reads, TCRdb lists one record per CDR3 protein. Of around 12,000 distinct CDR3 sequences in the sample, around 60% were seen once. Their specific antigens are unknown. The sample comprised CD4+ T cells from blood, cultured in vitro. These receptors were collected from a human donor who had recovered from COVID-19. The CDR3 runs from the conserved cysteine through the conserved F or W. D genes are given only for firm matches. Clone size is given for some rows only: seen once, a few or many times, or a class if the clone is expanded.

TRBV30	TRBJ1-2	13	NA	TRBD1	TGTGCTGGGGACAGCTATAAAGTAGGTGGCTACACCTTC	CAGDSYKVGGYTF
TRBV20-1	TRBJ2-1	13	NA	NA	TGCAGTGCTGGGCAGGGGTCCAACAATGAGCAGTTCTTC	CSAGQGSNNEQFF
TRBV20-1	TRBJ2-5	16	few	NA	TGCAGTGCTAGAGGGGTAGAGTATAGAATCCAAGAGACCCAGTACTTC	CSARGVEYRIQETQYF
TRBV6-1	TRBJ1-5	13	NA	NA	TGTGCCAGCAGCCCCGGCAGTAATCAGCCCCAGCATTTT	CASSPGSNQPQHF
TRBV10-3	TRBJ1-5	16	few	NA	TGTGCCATCAGTAGTCAGAACTTAACACGCAATCAGCCCCAGCATTTT	CAISSQNLTRNQPQHF
TRBV20-1	TRBJ1-2	15	few	TRBD1	TGCAGTGCTAGAGAAACGGGTCTAAACAGGGGTGGCTACACCTTC	CSARETGLNRGGYTF
TRBV6-5	TRBJ2-5	17	few	TRBD2	TGTGCCAGCAGTTACTCGGCTAGCGGGAGGGCTGGCGAGACCCAGTACTTC	CASSYSASGRAGETQYF
TRBV20-1	TRBJ2-1	17	few	TRBD2	TGCAGTGCGGAAACCGGGACTAGCGGGTGGTCGCACAATGAGCAGTTCTTC	CSAETGTSGWSHNEQFF
TRBV19	TRBJ2-3	17	medium-sized	TRBD2	TGTGCCAGCGGAACTAGCGGGAGGGCCGGGGGCACAGATACGCAGTATTTT	CASGTSGRAGGTDTQYF
TRBV6-1	TRBJ1-1	16	once	TRBD1	TGTGCCAGCAGTGACCCGGGACAGGGGTGGAACACTGAAGCTTTCTTT	CASSDPGQGWNTEAFF
TRBV6-1	TRBJ1-1	14	once	TRBD1	TGTGCCAGCAGTGTCCGACAGGGGAGCACTGAAGCTTTCTTT	CASSVRQGSTEAFF
TRBV2	TRBJ1-2	16	NA	NA	TGTGCCAGCAGCCTCTCAATACTGGCGGCTGCCTATGGCTACACCTTC	CASSLSILAAAYGYTF
TRBV24-1	TRBJ2-3	16	NA	TRBD1	TGTGCCACCAGTGATTTCAGAGGACAGGTCACAGATACGCAGTATTTT	CATSDFRGQVTDTQYF
TRBV20-1	TRBJ2-7	14	once	TRBD1	TGCAGTGCTTCTACCGGGACAGCCAATTACGAGCAGTACTTC	CSASTGTANYEQYF
TRBV19	TRBJ1-2	13	few	NA	TGTGCCAGTAGCCTTGGTTCGCACTATGGCTACACCTTC	CASSLGSHYGYTF
TRBV20-1	TRBJ1-2	21	NA	NA	TGCAGTGCTAGAGACGCACGGGCGGACCTGACGAGGGGCAATGGAATCTATGGCTACACCTTC	CSARDARADLTRGNGIYGYTF
TRBV6-5	TRBJ2-5	15	few	NA	TGTGCCAGCAGTTCGGACCGGGACGGAGAAGAGACCCAGTACTTC	CASSSDRDGEETQYF
TRBV7-2	TRBJ2-6	16	few	NA	TGTGCCAGCAGCTTATTAGGCCTCTCTGGGGCCAACGTCCTGACTTTC	CASSLLGLSGANVLTF